This TCR beta chain was sequenced for a study of cytomegalovirus exposure and HLA in healthy donors. Study results and limitations: As was reported, the classifier diagnosed cytomegalovirus status with high specificity and sensitivity. Under in vitro conditions, a few CMV-associated chains were confirmed as specific for CMV antigens. Cytomegalovirus-associated TCR beta chains were listed, numbering more than 150.

Profiled with immunoSEQ multiplex PCR; TCRdb holds only in-frame clones, not every one. Of about 330,000 clones in the sample, about 90% were seen once. Germline V lookup: CDR1 SGHRS, CDR2 YFSETQ. Trimming pared 4 bases from V and 4 bases from J, leaving 24 bases between. The CDR3 is 18 residues long. To note about this clone: Antigen specificity is unknown.

The chain carries TRBV5-1 and TRBJ1-3, with a possible D match to TRBD1 (5 bases). Sequences were obtained from PBMCs. This clonotype was sampled from a woman younger than 45 in good health and CMV-seropositive. CDR3 nucleotides: TGCGCCAGCAGCCCCTCAGGGACGCAGCGCCTACCAGGAAACACCATATATTTT. Translated: CASSPSGTQRLPGNTIYF.